These 5 T cell receptor beta chains were sequenced from one sample in a study of vaccination and CD4 T cells after COVID-19. Treatment here: roughly 10-day PBMC culture with coronavirus spike peptide pools or control peptides (ViraFEST assay). The antigens for these receptors are not known. CD4+ T cells that had been cultured provided DNA sequenced with the Oncomine TCR Beta short-read assay. Using its own MiXCR run on the PCR reads, TCRdb lists one record per CDR3 protein. This table has approximately 6,600 distinct CDR3 sequences, about 47% appearing once. Material for sequencing was CD4+ T cells from blood, cultured in vitro. All receptors come from a human donor who had recovered from COVID-19.

V and J are TRBV20-1 and TRBJ1-4; D is ambiguous. The V and J ends lost 3 bases and 2 bases respectively, with 7 bases between them. Germline CDR1 and CDR2: DFQATT and SNEGSKA (reference sequence). This CDR3 contains 13 residues. CDR3 coding DNA: TGCAGTGCTAGGTTCAGGACTAATGAAAAACTGTTTTTT. This encodes CSARFRTNEKLFF.

The chain recombines TRBV6-1 with TRBJ2-5; 7 bases align to TRBD2. This CDR3 comprises 12 residues. CDR1 and CDR2 from the germline V gene are MNHNS and SASEGT. The V segment lost 11 bases and the J segment 5 bases; nucleotides outside the gene matches: 8. The DNA for the CDR3 is TGTGCCGGGGGGGAGCAATCGGAGACCCAGTACTTC. As protein: CAGGEQSETQYF.

V gene TRBV6-1 combines with J gene TRBJ2-2; a possible D gene is TRBD2 (5 bases). V was shortened by 10 bases and J by 8 bases, with 23 bases between the two germline ends. CDR3 length: 15 amino acids. CDR1 MNHNS and CDR2 SASEGT come from the germline V gene. CDR3: CATQPDLARLGELFF. The CDR3 nucleotides are TGTGCCACCCAGCCGGACTTGGCCAGGTTGGGGGAGCTGTTTTTT.

V gene TRBV27 combines with J gene TRBJ2-3; 8 bases line up with TRBD2. J lost 6 bases, V lost 3 bases, and 8 bases had no gene match. Germline V gene data show CDR1 as MNHEY and CDR2 as SMNVEV (reference sequence). This CDR3 spans 15 amino acids. The CDR3 loop is CASSLAGGAFDTQYF. The CDR3 DNA reads as TGTGCCAGCAGTTTGGCCGGGGGGGCATTCGATACGCAGTATTTT.

This clonotype turned up a few times. The CDR3 DNA sequence: TGCAGTGCTAGAGATACTTACACCATATATTTT. Protein sequence: CSARDTYTIYF. The chain recombines TRBV20-1 with TRBJ1-3; no reliable D call. The germline V gene has CDR1 DFQATT and CDR2 SNEGSKA (reference sequence). This CDR3 is 11 amino acids long. V was clipped by 0 bases and J by 8 bases, with 5 bases between them.